This T cell receptor beta chain was identified during a study of shared clonotypes between healthy human individuals. The protocol was immunoSEQ multiplex PCR, while the TCRdb copy is restricted to in-frame clones and leaves out a portion. The sample includes around 2,100,000 clones, about 95% seen only once; the top ten take approximately 1.2%. Terminally differentiated effector memory CD45RA+ cells were excluded from the naive CD8 cells, which were CD45RO-negative and positively selected for CCR7. J gave up 3 bases and V 2 bases, and 18 bases lay outside the gene matches. The CDR3 loop spans 20 amino acids. Germline CDR1 reads MDHEN; CDR2 reads SYDVKM.

Sequences were obtained from naive CD8+ T cells sorted from blood. The gene calls are TRBV28 and TRBJ1-1; TRBD1 aligns across 10 bases. The clonotype was recovered from a man in his late teens or twenties in good health. The CDR3 reads CASSLIRSRTGGSSDTEAFF. The CDR3 nucleotides read TGTGCCAGCAGTTTAATTCGTTCGAGGACAGGGGGGTCCTCGGACACTGAAGCTTTCTTT.